This T cell receptor (beta chain) comes out of a study of blood T cells in healthy people across ages. Notes on the study in general: Per million T cells, TCR beta diversity dropped about linearly as age rose.

Comments on this clonotype: Antigen unknown.

Primers used in a second PCR of about 7 to 12 cycles were a sample-barcoded 5' primer and a J-beta primer mix. Every single cDNA molecule received a tag from a template-switch adaptor with 12 random nucleotides. Using its own MiXCR run on the 5' RACE reads, TCRdb lists one record per CDR3 protein. The sample has over 1,200,000 distinct CDR3 sequences, roughly 64% seen once. Donation came from healthy Caucasian individuals in Russia who were aged about 6 to 100. Total RNA amounts of at least 6 micrograms were extracted per sample. Trimming took 3 bases from V and 3 from J; bases not matched to a gene: 8. Germline V CDR1 and CDR2: MDHEN, SYDVKM. The CDR3 runs to 15 residues.

Sequenced input: blood. This TCR came from a man between 18 and 29 years old in good health. This rearrangement joins TRBV28 to TRBJ2-7; 7 bases fit TRBD2. DNA for the CDR3: TGTGCCAGCAGTTTTTCCCGGGGGGTAAGCTACGAGCAGTACTTC. Protein product: CASSFSRGVSYEQYF. Full variable domain (outside the CDR3, taken from reference TRBV28 and TRBJ2-7): DVKVTQSSRYLVKRTGEKVFLECVQDMDHENMFWYRQDPGLGLRLIYFSYDVKMKEKGDIPEGYSVSREKKERFSLILESASTNQTSMYLCASSFSRGVSYEQYFGPGTRLTVT.